This T cell receptor beta chain was sequenced for a study of blood T cell repertoires in COVID-19. Whole-study context: The origin of the acute and convalescent COVID-19 samples was the United States, Italy and Spain. The analysed material was cDNA or gDNA that came from T cells, B-cell-depleted T cells, or PBMCs.

With 5 bases clipped from V and 5 bases from J, the junction kept 12 bases outside the gene matches. The V gene's germline CDR1 is ENHRY and CDR2 SYGVKD. This CDR3 is built from 15 residues. In the study's own analysis: From reference gene primer amplification, estimates of nucleated cell counts were derived. Using immunoSEQ multiplex PCR, the repertoire was profiled, and TCRdb retains in-frame clones only, with some absent. V and J calls and clone size come straight from that table; D and trimming were deduced from the DNA. Of some 78,000 clones listed, roughly 89% are singletons. The J gene is TRBJ2-7, the V gene TRBV10-3, with 7 bases fitting TRBD1. This receptor was identified in a man in his forties or fifties with acute or convalescent COVID-19. The sequenced material came from peripheral blood. In DNA, the CDR3 is TGTGCCATCAGTCTGGGACAGTCCCCCCTCGACGAGCAGTACTTC. It codes for CAISLGQSPLDEQYF.